This is a list of T cell receptor beta chains from one sample in a study of sequential checkpoint blockade in melanoma. Only in-frame clones appear in the TCRdb table, and some are missing; sequencing was by immunoSEQ multiplex PCR. This sample carries about 13,000 clones, roughly four fifths of them seen once, and the ten largest clones take over 25%. Sequences were derived from CD8+ T cells sorted from blood (inferred from file names), sampled from a patient given nivolumab and ipilimumab in sequence. These receptors were collected from a human donor with melanoma. Each CDR3 is given with its conserved first and last residue. The D gene is left open where the match is weak. Clone sizes are given selectively: once, few, many, or a class where the clone is expanded.

size	D	V	J	DNA	CDR3
.	.	TRBV4-1	TRBJ2-1	TGCGCCAGCAGCCGCGGGGGCCCCTCCTACAATGAGCAGTTCTTC	CASSRGGPSYNEQFF
.	.	TRBV7-6	TRBJ2-1	TGTGCCAGCAGCTTCAGGGGCTTCTTCGGGCTAGCGGAAAGCTCCTACAATGAGCAGTTCTTC	CASSFRGFFGLAESSYNEQFF
.	.	TRBV6-1	TRBJ1-5	TGTGCCAGCAGTGAAGCACGGGGTTTTGGCAATCAGCCCCAGCATTTT	CASSEARGFGNQPQHF
.	TRBD1	TRBV7-9	TRBJ1-3	TGTGCCAGCAGCACGGGACAGGGGGAATTGTCCGGAAACACCATATATTTT	CASSTGQGELSGNTIYF
medium-sized	.	TRBV7-9	TRBJ1-4	TGTGCCAGCAGCCCTTTAGAGGGATTTAAGAATGAAAAACTGTTTTTT	CASSPLEGFKNEKLFF
.	.	TRBV9	TRBJ2-1	TGTGCCAGCAGCGTAGCCAGCAATGAGCAGTTCTTC	CASSVASNEQFF
.	.	TRBV19	TRBJ2-3	TGTGCCAGTAGTACAAGGACTTACACAGATACGCAGTATTTT	CASSTRTYTDTQYF
.	.	TRBV19	TRBJ2-1	TGTGCCAGTAGTATAAGGAGTGTTGCCTACAATGAGCAGTTCTTC	CASSIRSVAYNEQFF
.	.	TRBV7-9	TRBJ1-5	TGTGCCAGCAGCTTAGGACAGTTTGCCAATCAGCCCCAGCATTTT	CASSLGQFANQPQHF
.	TRBD1	TRBV27	TRBJ1-2	TGTGCCAGCAGTGAGACAGGGAGATCCTATGGCTACACCTTC	CASSETGRSYGYTF
.	TRBD2	TRBV7-9	TRBJ2-2	TGTGCCAACCCGAGCGGGAGTGGGTACACCGGGGAGCTGTTTTTT	CANPSGSGYTGELFF
.	.	TRBV6-1	TRBJ1-1	TGTGCCAGCCGCAGGGTTCAGTTGACTGAAGCTTTCTTT	CASRRVQLTEAFF
.	TRBD1	TRBV27	TRBJ2-7	TGTGCCAGCAGTGGCACCGGGACAGGGGGCTTGTACGAGCAGTACTTC	CASSGTGTGGLYEQYF
.	.	TRBV4-1	TRBJ2-5	TGCGCCAGCAGCCAAGATCGTCTCGCCCGGGAGACCCAGTACTTC	CASSQDRLARETQYF
once	.	TRBV4-3	TRBJ2-1	TGCGCCAGCAGCCAAGAGGTGACTACCTCCGATGAGCAGTTCTTC	CASSQEVTTSDEQFF
.	TRBD2	TRBV4-3	TRBJ2-2	TGCGCCAGCAGCAAGGGACTAGACACCGGGGAGCTGTTTTTT	CASSKGLDTGELFF
.	TRBD1	TRBV7-9	TRBJ2-6	TGTGCCAGCAGCCCGACAGGGTTGTCTGGGGCCAACGTCCTGACTTTC	CASSPTGLSGANVLTF
.	TRBD2	TRBV9	TRBJ2-1	TGTGCCAGCAGCCGGGGGGGCGGGGGCGGGGATGAGCAGTTCTTC	CASSRGGGGGDEQFF
.	TRBD1	TRBV6-1	TRBJ2-5	TGTGCCAGCAGTGAATGGGGGGCCACTTTGGAACAGGGGGCTTTAGAGACCCAGTACTTC	CASSEWGATLEQGALETQYF
.	.	TRBV5-1	TRBJ2-7	TGCGCCAGCAGCCCCGACAGTTACGAGCAGTACTTC	CASSPDSYEQYF
.	TRBD2	TRBV19	TRBJ2-1	TGTGCCAGTAGTAGGGGAACTAGCGGGGGAAATGAGCAGTTCTTC	CASSRGTSGGNEQFF
.	.	TRBV7-3	TRBJ2-7	TGTGCCAGCAGCCCTTGGGAGAGGGTTACCTTCTACGAGCAGTACTTC	CASSPWERVTFYEQYF
.	.	TRBV7-8	TRBJ1-4	TGTGCCAGCAGCCGGGTTGAGGATCCCGCAAAACTGTTTTTT	CASSRVEDPAKLFF
.	TRBD1	TRBV2	TRBJ1-1	TGTGCCAGCAGTTTTAACAGGGGGCGAGGCACTGAAGCTTTCTTT	CASSFNRGRGTEAFF
.	TRBD2	TRBV29-1	TRBJ2-7	TGCAGCGTTAAAATAGCGGGGGGGGTCGACGAGCAGTACTTC	CSVKIAGGVDEQYF
.	TRBD1	TRBV5-1	TRBJ2-1	TGCGCCAGCAGCAGAACAGGGGGCGTAAATGAGCAGTTCTTC	CASSRTGGVNEQFF
.	TRBD2	TRBV19	TRBJ2-1	TGTGCCGTTGGGACTAGCGCAAACTTAAACAATGAGCAGTTCTTC	CAVGTSANLNNEQFF
.	.	TRBV9	TRBJ1-5	TGTGCCAGCAGCCTCGCGGGGTATAGCAATCAGCCCCAGCATTTT	CASSLAGYSNQPQHF
once	TRBD2	TRBV10-3	TRBJ2-1	TGTGCCATGGGAGGGCCCCCGTCCTACAATGAGCAGTTCTTC	CAMGGPPSYNEQFF
once	.	TRBV29-1	TRBJ2-7	TGCAGCGGGACAGGCGGGACAGATTACGAGCAGTACTTC	CSGTGGTDYEQYF
once	.	TRBV9	TRBJ2-7	TGTGCCAGCAGCCCCCCCGCGGGCGGTCCCTACGAGCAGTACTTC	CASSPPAGGPYEQYF
.	.	TRBV27	TRBJ2-7	TGTGCCAGCAGTTACGCGTCGGGACTCAACGAGCAGTACTTC	CASSYASGLNEQYF
.	.	TRBV5-1	TRBJ2-7	TGCGCCAGCAGCCGTGAAGGACAAAACCCCTACGAGCAGTACTTC	CASSREGQNPYEQYF
.	TRBD1	TRBV6-6	TRBJ1-1	TGTGCCAGCAGCCTCGGGGCAGGGGGCACTGAAGTCCGCTTT	CASSLGAGGTEVRF
.	.	TRBV27	TRBJ2-2	TGTGCCAGCAGTCCCCTGAGGGGGTGGGCCGGGGAGCTGTTTTTT	CASSPLRGWAGELFF
.	.	TRBV7-6	TRBJ2-1	TGTGCCAGCCGGACAGCCTACAATGAGCAGTTCTTC	CASRTAYNEQFF
.	TRBD1	TRBV10-3	TRBJ2-2	TGTGCCATCAGCGACTCCGGGACAGGGAGGACCGGGGAGCTGTTTTTT	CAISDSGTGRTGELFF
.	TRBD1	TRBV6-5	TRBJ1-5	TGTGCCAGCAGTGGGGGGACAGGGCGACCCCAGCATTTT	CASSGGTGRPQHF
.	TRBD1	TRBV28	TRBJ2-7	TGTGCCAGCAGCCGATGGTACACCGGGACAGGGATTGCATACGAGCAGTACTTC	CASSRWYTGTGIAYEQYF
.	.	TRBV14	TRBJ2-1	TGTGCCAGCAGCCAAGCGCAGGGGATTGAGCAGTTCTTC	CASSQAQGIEQFF
.	TRBD1	TRBV5-3	TRBJ1-6	TGTGCCAGAAGCCCACTTCCACTACGGACAGGGCCAAATTCACCCCTCCACTTT	CARSPLPLRTGPNSPLHF
.	TRBD2	TRBV25-1	TRBJ2-7	TGTGCCAGCAGCCGGGGGGCCTACGAGCAGTACTTC	CASSRGAYEQYF
.	.	TRBV30	TRBJ1-5	TGTGCCTGGAGTACAGGCAAACATCAGCCCCAGCATTTT	CAWSTGKHQPQHF
.	TRBD1	TRBV7-9	TRBJ1-2	TGTGCCAGCAGCTTCCGAGACAGGGGCCCCCTCTATGGCTACACCTTC	CASSFRDRGPLYGYTF
.	TRBD2	TRBV27	TRBJ2-7	TGTGCCAGCCGGTCGGGCCGGGACTACTCCTACGAGCAGTACTTC	CASRSGRDYSYEQYF
.	.	TRBV19	TRBJ1-5	TGTGCCAGCTCCTGGACAGTCCAACCCAATCAGCCCCAGCATTTT	CASSWTVQPNQPQHF
.	TRBD1	TRBV7-9	TRBJ2-5	TGTGCCAGCAGCGGGACAGGGAGGGAGACCCAGTACTTC	CASSGTGRETQYF
.	.	TRBV2	TRBJ1-1	TGTGCCAGCATGCGGGGTGTCACTGAAGCTTTCTTT	CASMRGVTEAFF
.	TRBD1	TRBV9	TRBJ2-2	TGTGCCAGCACTAGAGGGGGCAAGACCGGGGAGCTGTTTTTT	CASTRGGKTGELFF
.	TRBD2	TRBV12-5	TRBJ2-6	TGTGCTAGTGGTTTGAGGAGACAGCGGGACTCTGGGGCCAACGTCCTGACTTTC	CASGLRRQRDSGANVLTF
.	.	TRBV4-1	TRBJ1-2	TGCGCCAGCAGCCGGAGGGGTGGCTACACCTTC	CASSRRGGYTF
.	.	TRBV7-9	TRBJ2-1	TGTGCCAGCAGCCTATCTTACCATGAGCAGTTCTTC	CASSLSYHEQFF
.	.	TRBV9	TRBJ1-2	TGTGCCAGCAGAAACCCTGACAGAAACTATGGCTACACCTTC	CASRNPDRNYGYTF
.	.	TRBV9	TRBJ2-1	TGTGCCAGCAGCGTAGCGGGCAATGAGCAGTTCTTC	CASSVAGNEQFF
.	TRBD2	TRBV13	TRBJ2-7	TGTGCCAGCAGTTATGCAGCGGGAGGTTACTACGAGCAGTACTTC	CASSYAAGGYYEQYF
.	TRBD2	TRBV4-1	TRBJ2-3	TGCGCCAGCAGCCTCAAACAAGCGGGAGCGGGAGATACGCAGTATTTT	CASSLKQAGAGDTQYF
.	TRBD1	TRBV9	TRBJ2-5	TGTGCCAGCAGCGTAGGCCCCCCAGGGGGTGAGCAGTACTTC	CASSVGPPGGEQYF